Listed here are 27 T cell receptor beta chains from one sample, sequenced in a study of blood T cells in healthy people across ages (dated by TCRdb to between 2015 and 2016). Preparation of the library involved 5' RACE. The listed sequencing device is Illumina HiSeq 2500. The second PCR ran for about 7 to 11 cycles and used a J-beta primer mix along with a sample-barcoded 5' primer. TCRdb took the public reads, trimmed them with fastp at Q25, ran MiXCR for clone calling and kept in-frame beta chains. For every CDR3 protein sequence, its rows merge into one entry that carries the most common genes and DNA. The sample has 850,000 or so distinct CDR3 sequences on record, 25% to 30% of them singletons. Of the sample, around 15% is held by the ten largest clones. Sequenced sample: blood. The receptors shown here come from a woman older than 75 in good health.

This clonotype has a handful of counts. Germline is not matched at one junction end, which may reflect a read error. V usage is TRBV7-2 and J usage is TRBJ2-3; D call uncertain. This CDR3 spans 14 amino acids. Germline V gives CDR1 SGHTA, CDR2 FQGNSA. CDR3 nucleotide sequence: TGTGCCAGCAGCTCCCGACTTAGCATAGATACGCAGTATTTT. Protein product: CASSSRLSIDTQYF. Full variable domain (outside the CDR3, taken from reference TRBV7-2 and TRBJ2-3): GAGVSQSPSNKVTEKGKDVELRCDPISGHTALYWYRQSLGQGLEFLIYFQGNSAPDKSGLPSDRFSAERTGGSVSTLTIQRTQQEDSAVYLCASSSRLSIDTQYFGPGTRLTVL.

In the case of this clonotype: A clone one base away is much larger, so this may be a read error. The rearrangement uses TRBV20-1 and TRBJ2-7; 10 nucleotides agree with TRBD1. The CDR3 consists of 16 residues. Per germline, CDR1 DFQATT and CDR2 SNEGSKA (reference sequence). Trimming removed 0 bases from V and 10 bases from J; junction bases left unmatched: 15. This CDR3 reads CSARDILVGTGVEQYF. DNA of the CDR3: TGCAGTGCTAGAGATATTCTGGTGGGGACAGGGGTGGAACAGTACTTC.

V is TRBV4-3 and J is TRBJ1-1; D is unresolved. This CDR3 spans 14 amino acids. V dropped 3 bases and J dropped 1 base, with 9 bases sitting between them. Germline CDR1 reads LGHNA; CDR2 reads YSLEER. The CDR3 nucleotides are TGCGCCAGCAGCCATGGCCCCACGAACACTGAAGCTTTCTTT. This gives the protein CASSHGPTNTEAFF.

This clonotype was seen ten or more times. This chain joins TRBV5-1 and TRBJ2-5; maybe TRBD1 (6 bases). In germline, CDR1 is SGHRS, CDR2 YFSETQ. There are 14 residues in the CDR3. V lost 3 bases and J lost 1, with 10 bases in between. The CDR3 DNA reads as TGCGCCAGCAGCTCCCGGGACATCCAAGAGACCCAGTACTTC. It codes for CASSSRDIQETQYF. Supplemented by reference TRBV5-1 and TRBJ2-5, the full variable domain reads KAGVTQTPRYLIKTRGQQVTLSCSPISGHRSVSWYQQTPGQGLQFLFEYFSETQRNKGNFPGRFSGRQFSNSRSEMNVSTLELGDSALYLCASSSRDIQETQYFGPGTRLLVL.

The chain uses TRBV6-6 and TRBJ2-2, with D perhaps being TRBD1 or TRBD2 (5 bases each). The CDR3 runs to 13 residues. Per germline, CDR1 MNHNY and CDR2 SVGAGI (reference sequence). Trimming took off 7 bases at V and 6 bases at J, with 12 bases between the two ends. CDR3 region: CASIPGRAGELFF. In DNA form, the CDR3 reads TGTGCCAGCATCCCAGGGCGGGCCGGGGAGCTGTTTTTT.

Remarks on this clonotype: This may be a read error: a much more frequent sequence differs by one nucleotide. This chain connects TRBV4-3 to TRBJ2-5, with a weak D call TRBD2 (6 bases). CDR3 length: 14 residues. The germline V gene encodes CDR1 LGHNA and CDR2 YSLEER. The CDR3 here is CASSQGLTEEAQYF. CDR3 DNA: TGCGCCAGCAGCCAGGGACTTACAGAAGAGGCCCAGTACTTC.

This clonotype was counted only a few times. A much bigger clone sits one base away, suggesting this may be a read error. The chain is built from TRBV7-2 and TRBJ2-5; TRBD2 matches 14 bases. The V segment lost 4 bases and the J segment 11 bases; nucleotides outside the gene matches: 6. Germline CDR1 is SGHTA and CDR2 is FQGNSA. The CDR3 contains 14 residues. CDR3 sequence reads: CASSWTSGGNEQYF. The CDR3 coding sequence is TGTGCCAGCAGCTGGACTAGCGGGGGGAATGAGCAGTACTTC.

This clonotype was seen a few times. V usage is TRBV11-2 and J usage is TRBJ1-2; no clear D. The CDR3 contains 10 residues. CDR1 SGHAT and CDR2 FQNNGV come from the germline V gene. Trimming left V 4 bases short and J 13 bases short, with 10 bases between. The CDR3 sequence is CASSSTAPTF. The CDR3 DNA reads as TGTGCCAGCAGCTCAACTGCTCCCACCTTC.

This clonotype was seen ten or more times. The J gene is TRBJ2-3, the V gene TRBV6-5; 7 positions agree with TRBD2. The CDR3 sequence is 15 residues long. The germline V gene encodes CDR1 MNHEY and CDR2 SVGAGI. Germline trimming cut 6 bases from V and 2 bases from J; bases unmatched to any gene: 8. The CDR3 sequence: CASRGGTTTTDTQYF. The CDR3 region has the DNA TGTGCCAGCAGGGGGGGGACTACCACCACAGATACGCAGTATTTT.

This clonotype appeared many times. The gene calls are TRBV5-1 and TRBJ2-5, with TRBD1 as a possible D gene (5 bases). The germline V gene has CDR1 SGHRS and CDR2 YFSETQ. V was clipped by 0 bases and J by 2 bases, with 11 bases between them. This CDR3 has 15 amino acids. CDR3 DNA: TGCGCCAGCAGCTTGGGACAGCCGAAGCAAGAGACCCAGTACTTC. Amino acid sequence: CASSLGQPKQETQYF.

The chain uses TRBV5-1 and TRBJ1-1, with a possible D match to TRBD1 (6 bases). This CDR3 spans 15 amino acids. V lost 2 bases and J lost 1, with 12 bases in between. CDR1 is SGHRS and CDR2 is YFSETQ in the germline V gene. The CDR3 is CASSLTGKENTEAFF. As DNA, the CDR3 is TGCGCCAGCAGCTTAACAGGGAAGGAGAACACTGAAGCTTTCTTT.

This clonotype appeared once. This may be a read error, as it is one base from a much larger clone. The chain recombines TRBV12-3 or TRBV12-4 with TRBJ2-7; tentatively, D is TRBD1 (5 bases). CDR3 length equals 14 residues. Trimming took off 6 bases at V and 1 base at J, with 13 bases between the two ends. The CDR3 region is CASSLGHESYEQYF. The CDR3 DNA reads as TGTGCCAGCAGCCTAGGACACGAGTCCTACGAGCAGTACTTC.

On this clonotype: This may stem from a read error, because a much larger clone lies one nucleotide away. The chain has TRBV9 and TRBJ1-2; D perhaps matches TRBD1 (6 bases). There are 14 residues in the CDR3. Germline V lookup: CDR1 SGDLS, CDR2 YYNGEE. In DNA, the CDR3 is TGTGCCAGCAGCGTAGGACAGGAATACTATGGCTGCACCTTC. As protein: CASSVGQEYYGCTF.

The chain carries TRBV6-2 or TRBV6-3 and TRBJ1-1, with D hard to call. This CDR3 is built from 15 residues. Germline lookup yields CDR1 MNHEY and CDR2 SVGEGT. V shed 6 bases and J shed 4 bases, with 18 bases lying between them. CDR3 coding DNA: TGTGCCAGCAGCTCCCCATGGAGCCGGGTCACTGAAGCTTTCTTT. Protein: CASSSPWSRVTEAFF.

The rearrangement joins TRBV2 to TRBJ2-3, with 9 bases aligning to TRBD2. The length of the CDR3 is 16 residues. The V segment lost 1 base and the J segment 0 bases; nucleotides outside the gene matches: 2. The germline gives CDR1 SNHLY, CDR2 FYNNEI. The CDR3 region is CASSEERGVSTDTQYF. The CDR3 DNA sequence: TGTGCCAGCAGTGAAGAGCGGGGGGTGAGCACAGATACGCAGTATTTT.

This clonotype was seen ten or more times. The CDR3 loop reads CASSLNAMGADTQYF. CDR3 sequence (DNA): TGTGCCAGCAGCTTAAACGCGATGGGGGCGGATACGCAGTATTTT. This sequence joins TRBV7-2 and TRBJ2-3; maybe TRBD1 (6 bases). V gave up 2 bases and J gave up 6 bases, with 15 bases separating them. The CDR3 consists of 15 residues. Per germline, CDR1 SGHTA and CDR2 FQGNSA.

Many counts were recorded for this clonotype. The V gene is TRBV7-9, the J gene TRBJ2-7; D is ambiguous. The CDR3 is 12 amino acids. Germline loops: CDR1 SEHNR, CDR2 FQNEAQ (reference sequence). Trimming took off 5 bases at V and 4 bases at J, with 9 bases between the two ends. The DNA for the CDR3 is TGTGCCAGCAGCCGGCAGGCTTACGAGCAGTACTTC. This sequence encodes CASSRQAYEQYF.

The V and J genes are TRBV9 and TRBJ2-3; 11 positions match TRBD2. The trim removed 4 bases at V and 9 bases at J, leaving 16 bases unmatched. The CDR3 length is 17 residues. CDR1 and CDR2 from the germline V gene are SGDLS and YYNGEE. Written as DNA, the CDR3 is TGTGCCAGCAGCCCGACCGCCGGGACTAGCGGACCGCAGACGCAGTATTTT. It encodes CASSPTAGTSGPQTQYF.

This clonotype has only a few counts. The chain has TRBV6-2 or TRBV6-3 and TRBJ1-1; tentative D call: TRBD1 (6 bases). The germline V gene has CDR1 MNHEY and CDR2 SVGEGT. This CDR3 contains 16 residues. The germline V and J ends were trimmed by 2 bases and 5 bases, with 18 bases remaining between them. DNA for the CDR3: TGTGCCAGCAGTTACATACAGGGCCGAGCCGAGACTGAAGCTTTCTTT. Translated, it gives CASSYIQGRAETEAFF.

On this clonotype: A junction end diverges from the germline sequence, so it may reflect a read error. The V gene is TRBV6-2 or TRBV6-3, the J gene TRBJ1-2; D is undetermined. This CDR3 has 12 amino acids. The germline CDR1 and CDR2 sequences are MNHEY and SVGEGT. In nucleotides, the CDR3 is TGTGCCGGCAGTGAAGCGACGGGGAGCTACACCTTC. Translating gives CAGSEATGSYTF.

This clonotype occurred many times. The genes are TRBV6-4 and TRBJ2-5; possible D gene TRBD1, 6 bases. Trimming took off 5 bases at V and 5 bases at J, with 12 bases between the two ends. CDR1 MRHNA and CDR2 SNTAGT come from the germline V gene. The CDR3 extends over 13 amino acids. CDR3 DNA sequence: TGTGCCAGCAGTCTAAACAGGGCGGAGACCCAGTACTTC. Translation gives CASSLNRAETQYF.

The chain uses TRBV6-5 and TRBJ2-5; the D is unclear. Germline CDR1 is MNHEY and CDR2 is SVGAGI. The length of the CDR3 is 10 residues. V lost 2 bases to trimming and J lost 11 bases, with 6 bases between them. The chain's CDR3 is CASSYDKQYF. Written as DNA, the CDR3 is TGTGCCAGCAGTTACGACAAGCAGTACTTC.

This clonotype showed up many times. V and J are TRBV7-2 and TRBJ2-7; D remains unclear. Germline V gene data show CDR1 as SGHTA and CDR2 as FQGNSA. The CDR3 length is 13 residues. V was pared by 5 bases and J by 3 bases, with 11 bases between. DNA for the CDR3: TGTGCCAGCAGCCTCACCAACCTCTACGAGCAGTACTTC. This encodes CASSLTNLYEQYF.

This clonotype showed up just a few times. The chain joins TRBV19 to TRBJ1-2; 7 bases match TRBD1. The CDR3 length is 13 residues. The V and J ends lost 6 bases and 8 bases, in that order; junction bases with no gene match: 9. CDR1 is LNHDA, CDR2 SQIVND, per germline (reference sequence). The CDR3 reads CASRLDRRQGYTF. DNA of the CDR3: TGTGCCAGTAGGCTGGACAGGAGGCAGGGCTACACCTTC.

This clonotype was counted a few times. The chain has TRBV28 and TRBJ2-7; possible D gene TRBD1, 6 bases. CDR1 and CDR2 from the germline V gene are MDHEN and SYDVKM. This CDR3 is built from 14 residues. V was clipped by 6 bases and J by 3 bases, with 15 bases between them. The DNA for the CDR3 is TGTGCCAGCAGGCCCGGGACACGGAGCTACGAGCAGTACTTC. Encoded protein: CASRPGTRSYEQYF.

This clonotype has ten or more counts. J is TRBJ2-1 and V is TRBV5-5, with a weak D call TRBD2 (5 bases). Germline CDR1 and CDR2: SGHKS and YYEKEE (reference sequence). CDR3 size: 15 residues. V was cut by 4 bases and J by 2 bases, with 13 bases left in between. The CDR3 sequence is CASSGSGYPYNEQFF. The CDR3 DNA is TGTGCCAGCAGCGGGAGCGGTTACCCCTACAATGAGCAGTTCTTC. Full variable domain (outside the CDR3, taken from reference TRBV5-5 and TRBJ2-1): DAGVTQSPTHLIKTRGQQVTLRCSPISGHKSVSWYQQVLGQGPQFIFQYYEKEERGRGNFPDRFSARQFPNYSSELNVNALLLGDSALYLCASSGSGYPYNEQFFGPGTRLTVL.

The CDR3 DNA follows: TGTGCCATCAGTGGAGGAACTAGCACAGATACGCAGTATTTT. Amino acid sequence: CAISGGTSTDTQYF. The gene calls are TRBV10-3 and TRBJ2-3; no reliable D call. This CDR3 is built from 14 residues. The germline V and J ends were trimmed by 4 bases and 0 bases, with 8 bases remaining between them. CDR1 is ENHRY and CDR2 is SYGVKD in the germline V gene.